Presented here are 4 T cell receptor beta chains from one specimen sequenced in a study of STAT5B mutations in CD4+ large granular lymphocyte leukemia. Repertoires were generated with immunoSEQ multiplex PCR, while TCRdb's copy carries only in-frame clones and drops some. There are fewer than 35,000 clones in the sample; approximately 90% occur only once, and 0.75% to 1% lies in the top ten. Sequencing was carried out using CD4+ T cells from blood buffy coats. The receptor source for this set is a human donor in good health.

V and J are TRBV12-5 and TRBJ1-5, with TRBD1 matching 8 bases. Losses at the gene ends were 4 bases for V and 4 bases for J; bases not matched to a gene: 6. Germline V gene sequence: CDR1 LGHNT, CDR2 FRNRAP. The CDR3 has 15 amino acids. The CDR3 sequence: CASGSGGGENQPQHF. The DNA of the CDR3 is TGTGCTAGTGGTTCAGGGGGCGGAGAAAATCAGCCCCAGCATTTT.

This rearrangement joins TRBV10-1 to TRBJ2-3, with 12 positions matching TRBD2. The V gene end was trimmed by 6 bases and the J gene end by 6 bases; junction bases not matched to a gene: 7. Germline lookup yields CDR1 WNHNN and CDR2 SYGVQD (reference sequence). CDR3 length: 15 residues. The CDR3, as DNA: TGCGCCAGCAGCCCGACTAGCGGGAGAGTGGATACGCAGTATTTT. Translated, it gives CASSPTSGRVDTQYF.

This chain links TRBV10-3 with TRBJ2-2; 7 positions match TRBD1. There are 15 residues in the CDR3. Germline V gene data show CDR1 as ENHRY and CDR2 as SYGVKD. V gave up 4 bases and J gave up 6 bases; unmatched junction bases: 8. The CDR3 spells CAISGRDSYAGELFF. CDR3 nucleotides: TGTGCCATCAGTGGAAGGGACAGTTACGCCGGGGAGCTGTTTTTT.

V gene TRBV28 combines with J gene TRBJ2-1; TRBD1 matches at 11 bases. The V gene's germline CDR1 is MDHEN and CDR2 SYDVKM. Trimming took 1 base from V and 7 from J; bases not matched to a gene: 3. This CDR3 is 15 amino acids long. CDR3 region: CASSLSDRGRNEQFF. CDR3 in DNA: TGTGCCAGCAGTTTATCGGACAGGGGGCGTAATGAGCAGTTCTTC. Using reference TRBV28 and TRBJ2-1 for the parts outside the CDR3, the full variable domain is DVKVTQSSRYLVKRTGEKVFLECVQDMDHENMFWYRQDPGLGLRLIYFSYDVKMKEKGDIPEGYSVSREKKERFSLILESASTNQTSMYLCASSLSDRGRNEQFFGPGTRLTVL.